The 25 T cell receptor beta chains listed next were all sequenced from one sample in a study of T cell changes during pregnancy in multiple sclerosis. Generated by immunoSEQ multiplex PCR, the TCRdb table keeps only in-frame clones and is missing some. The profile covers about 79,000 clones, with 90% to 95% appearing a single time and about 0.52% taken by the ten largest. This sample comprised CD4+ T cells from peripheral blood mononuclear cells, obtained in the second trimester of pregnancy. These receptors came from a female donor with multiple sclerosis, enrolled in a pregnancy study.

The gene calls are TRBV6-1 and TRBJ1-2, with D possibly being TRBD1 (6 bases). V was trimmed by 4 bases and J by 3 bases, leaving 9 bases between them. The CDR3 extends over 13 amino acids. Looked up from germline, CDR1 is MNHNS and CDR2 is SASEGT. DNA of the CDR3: TGTGCCAGCAGTGGACAGGCGGACTATGGCTACACCTTC. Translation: CASSGQADYGYTF.

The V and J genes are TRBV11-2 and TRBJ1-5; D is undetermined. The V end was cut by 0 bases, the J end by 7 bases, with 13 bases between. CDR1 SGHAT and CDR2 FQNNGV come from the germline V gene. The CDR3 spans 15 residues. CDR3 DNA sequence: TGTGCCAGCAGCTTAGACGGGGTCGGCGGCCAGCCCCAGCATTTT. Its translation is CASSLDGVGGQPQHF.

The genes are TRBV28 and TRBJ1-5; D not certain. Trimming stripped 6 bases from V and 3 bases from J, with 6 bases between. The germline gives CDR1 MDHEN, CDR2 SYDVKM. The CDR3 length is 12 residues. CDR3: CASRRVNQPQHF. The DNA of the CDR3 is TGTGCCAGCAGACGGGTCAATCAGCCCCAGCATTTT. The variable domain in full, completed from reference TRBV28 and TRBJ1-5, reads DVKVTQSSRYLVKRTGEKVFLECVQDMDHENMFWYRQDPGLGLRLIYFSYDVKMKEKGDIPEGYSVSREKKERFSLILESASTNQTSMYLCASRRVNQPQHFGDGTRLSIL.

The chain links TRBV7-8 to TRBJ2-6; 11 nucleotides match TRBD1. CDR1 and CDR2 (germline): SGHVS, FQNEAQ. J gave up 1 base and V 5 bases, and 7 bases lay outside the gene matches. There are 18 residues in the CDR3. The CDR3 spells CASSLGQGANSGANVLTF. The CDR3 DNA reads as TGTGCCAGCAGCCTCGGACAGGGGGCTAATTCTGGGGCCAACGTCCTGACTTTC.

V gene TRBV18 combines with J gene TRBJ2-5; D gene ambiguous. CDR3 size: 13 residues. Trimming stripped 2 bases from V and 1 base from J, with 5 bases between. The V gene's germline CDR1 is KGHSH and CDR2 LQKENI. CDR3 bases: TGTGCCAGCTCACCATCGAGCCAAGAGACCCAGTACTTC. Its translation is CASSPSSQETQYF.

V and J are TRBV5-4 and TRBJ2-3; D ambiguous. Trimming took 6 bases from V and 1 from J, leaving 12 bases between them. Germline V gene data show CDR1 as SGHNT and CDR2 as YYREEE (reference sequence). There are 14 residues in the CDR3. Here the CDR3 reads CASTQRGGTDTQYF. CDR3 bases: TGTGCCAGCACCCAGAGAGGAGGCACAGATACGCAGTATTTT.

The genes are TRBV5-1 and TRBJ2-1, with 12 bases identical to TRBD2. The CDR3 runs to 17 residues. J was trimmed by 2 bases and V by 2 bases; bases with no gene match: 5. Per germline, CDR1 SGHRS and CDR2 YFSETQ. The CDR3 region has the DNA TGCGCCAGCAGCTTATTGCTAGCGGGAGGGACCTACAATGAGCAGTTCTTC. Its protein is CASSLLLAGGTYNEQFF.

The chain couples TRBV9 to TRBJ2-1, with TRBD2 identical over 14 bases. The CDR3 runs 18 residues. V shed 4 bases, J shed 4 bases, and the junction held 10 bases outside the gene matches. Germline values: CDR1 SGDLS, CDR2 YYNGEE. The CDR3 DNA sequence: TGTGCCAGCAGCCCACGGACTAGCGGGAGGTCGATGTACAATGAGCAGTTCTTC. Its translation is CASSPRTSGRSMYNEQFF.

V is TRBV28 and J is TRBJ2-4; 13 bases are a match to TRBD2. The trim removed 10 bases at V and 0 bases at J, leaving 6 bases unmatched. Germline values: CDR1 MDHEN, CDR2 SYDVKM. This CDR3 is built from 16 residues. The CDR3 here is CATGTSGKGAKNIQYF. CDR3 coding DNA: TGTGCCACGGGGACTAGCGGGAAGGGAGCCAAAAACATTCAGTACTTC.

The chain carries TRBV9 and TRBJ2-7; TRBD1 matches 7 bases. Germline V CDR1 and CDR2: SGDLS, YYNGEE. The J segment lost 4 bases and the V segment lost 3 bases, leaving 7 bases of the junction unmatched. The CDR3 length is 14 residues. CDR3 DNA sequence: TGTGCCAGCAGCGCAGACAGGGCTTTGTACGAGCAGTACTTC. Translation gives CASSADRALYEQYF.

CDR3 sequence reads: CASSPDRDQPQHF. CDR3 sequence (DNA): TGTGCCAGCAGCCCGGACAGGGATCAGCCCCAGCATTTT. The chain has TRBV2 and TRBJ1-5, with TRBD1 matching over 8 bases. Germline CDR1 reads SNHLY; CDR2 reads FYNNEI. J gave up 5 bases and V 6 bases, and 3 bases lay outside the gene matches. The CDR3 totals 13 residues. Using reference TRBV2 and TRBJ1-5 for the parts outside the CDR3, the full variable domain is EPEVTQTPSHQVTQMGQEVILRCVPISNHLYFYWYRQILGQKVEFLVSFYNNEISEKSEIFDDQFSVERPDGSNFTLKIRSTKLEDSAMYFCASSPDRDQPQHFGDGTRLSIL.

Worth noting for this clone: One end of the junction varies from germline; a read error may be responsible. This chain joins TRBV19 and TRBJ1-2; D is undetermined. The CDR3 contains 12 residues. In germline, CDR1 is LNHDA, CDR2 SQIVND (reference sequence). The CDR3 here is CASSISVYGYTF. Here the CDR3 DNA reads TGTGCCAGCAGTATCTCGGTTTATGGCTACACCTTC.

CDR3 sequence reads: CASSPQGGVNTEAFF. The CDR3 coding sequence is TGTGCCAGCAGCCCCCAGGGAGGGGTCAACACTGAAGCTTTCTTT. The rearrangement links TRBV7-3 to TRBJ1-1; tentatively, D is TRBD1 (5 bases). V lost 5 bases, J lost 2 bases, and 15 bases lay in between. The CDR3 has 15 amino acids. Germline CDR1 is SGHTA and CDR2 is FQGTGA.

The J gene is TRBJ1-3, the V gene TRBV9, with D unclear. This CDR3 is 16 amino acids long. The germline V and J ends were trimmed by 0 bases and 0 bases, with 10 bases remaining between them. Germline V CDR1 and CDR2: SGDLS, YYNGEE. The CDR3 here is CASSVGRPDSGNTIYF. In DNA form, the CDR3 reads TGTGCCAGCAGCGTAGGCAGGCCGGACTCTGGAAACACCATATATTTT.

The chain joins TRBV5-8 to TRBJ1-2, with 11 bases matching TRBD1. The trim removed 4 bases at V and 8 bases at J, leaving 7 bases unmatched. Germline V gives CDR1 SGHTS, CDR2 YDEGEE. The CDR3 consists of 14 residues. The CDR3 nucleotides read TGTGCCAGCAGCGTCGGACAGGGGGCAAGAGGCTACACCTTC. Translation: CASSVGQGARGYTF.

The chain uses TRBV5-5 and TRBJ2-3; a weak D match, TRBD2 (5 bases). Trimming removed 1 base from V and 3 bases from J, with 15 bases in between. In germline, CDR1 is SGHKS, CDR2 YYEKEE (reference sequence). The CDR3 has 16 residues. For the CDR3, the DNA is TGTGCCAGCAGCTTGTGGGAGTCGGTGGGGACAGATACGCAGTATTTT. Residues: CASSLWESVGTDTQYF.

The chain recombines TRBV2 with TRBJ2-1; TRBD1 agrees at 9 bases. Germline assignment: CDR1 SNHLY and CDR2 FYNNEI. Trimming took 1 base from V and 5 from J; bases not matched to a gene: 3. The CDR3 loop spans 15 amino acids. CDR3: CASSEGGQGDNEQFF. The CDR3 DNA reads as TGTGCCAGCAGTGAAGGGGGACAGGGAGACAATGAGCAGTTCTTC.

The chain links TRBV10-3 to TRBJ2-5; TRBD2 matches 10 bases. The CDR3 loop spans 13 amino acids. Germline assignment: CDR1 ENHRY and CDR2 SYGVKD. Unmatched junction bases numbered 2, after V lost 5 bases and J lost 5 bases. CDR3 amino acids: CAISTSGEETQYF. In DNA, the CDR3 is TGTGCCATCAGTACTAGCGGGGAGGAGACCCAGTACTTC.

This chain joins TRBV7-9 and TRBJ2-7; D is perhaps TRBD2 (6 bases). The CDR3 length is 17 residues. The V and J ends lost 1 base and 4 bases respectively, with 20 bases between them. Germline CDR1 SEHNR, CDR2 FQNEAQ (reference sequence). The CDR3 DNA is TGTGCCAGCAGCTTAGTAGGTGGAGGGGCGTCCCCTTACGAGCAGTACTTC. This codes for CASSLVGGGASPYEQYF.

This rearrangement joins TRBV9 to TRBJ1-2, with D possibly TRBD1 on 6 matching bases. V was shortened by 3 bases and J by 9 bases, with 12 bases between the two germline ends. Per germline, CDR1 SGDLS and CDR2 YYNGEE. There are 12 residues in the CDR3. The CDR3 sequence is CASSDGTSRYTF. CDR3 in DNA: TGTGCCAGCAGCGACGGGACAAGTCGCTACACCTTC.

DNA for the CDR3: TGTGCCAGCAGCTTAGGATCGGGTAATTCACCCCTCCACTTT. Its protein is CASSLGSGNSPLHF. The rearrangement joins TRBV7-8 to TRBJ1-6; no firm D call. The CDR3 runs to 14 residues. Germline V CDR1 and CDR2: SGHVS, FQNEAQ. Trimming removed 1 base at V and 6 bases at J, with 7 bases between.

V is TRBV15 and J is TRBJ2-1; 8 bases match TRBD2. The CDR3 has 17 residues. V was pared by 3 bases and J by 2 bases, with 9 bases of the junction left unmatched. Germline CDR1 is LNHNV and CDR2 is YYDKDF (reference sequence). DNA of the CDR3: TGTGCCACCAGCAGGGGATCACTAGCGGAGACCTACAATGAGCAGTTCTTC. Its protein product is CATSRGSLAETYNEQFF.

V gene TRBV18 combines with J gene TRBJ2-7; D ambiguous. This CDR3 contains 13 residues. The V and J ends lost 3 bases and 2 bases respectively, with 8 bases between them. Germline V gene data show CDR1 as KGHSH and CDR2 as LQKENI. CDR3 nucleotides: TGTGCCAGCTCACCGGGCAAGCCCTACGAGCAGTACTTC. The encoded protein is CASSPGKPYEQYF.

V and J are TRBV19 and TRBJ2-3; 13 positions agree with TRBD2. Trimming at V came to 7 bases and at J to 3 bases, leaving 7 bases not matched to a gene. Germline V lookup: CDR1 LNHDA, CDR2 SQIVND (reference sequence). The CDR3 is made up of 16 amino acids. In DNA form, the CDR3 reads TGTGCCAGTAATCCCCTGACTAGCGGGGGGACAGATACGCAGTATTTT. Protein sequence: CASNPLTSGGTDTQYF.

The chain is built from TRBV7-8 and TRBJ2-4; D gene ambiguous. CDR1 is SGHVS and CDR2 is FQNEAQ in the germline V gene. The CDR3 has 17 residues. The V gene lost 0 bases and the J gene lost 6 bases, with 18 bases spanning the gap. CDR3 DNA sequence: TGTGCCAGCAGCTTAGCGAGGCTCACCCCCATAGGAAACATTCAGTACTTC. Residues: CASSLARLTPIGNIQYF.